These 25 T cell receptor beta chains share one sample of origin, sequenced in a study of T cell responses to AZD1222 COVID-19 vaccine listed by TCRdb under 2021. What this sample's time point label stands for: about 28 days (+/-7) after the second vaccine dose. Reading the label with the study, this specimen's treatment or condition is: meningococcal conjugate vaccine given as trial control. Libraries were made using the immunoSEQ multiplex PCR assay. Sourced from immuneACCESS, this table was stored by TCRdb with only in-frame sequences that have V and J called. A share of the clones is absent; for the studies checked, an unresolved V gene accounts for under half, and the remainder has no known explanation. Counted in this sample were 130,000 or so clones; approximately 85% of them appeared once. 7.9% of the sample belongs to the ten largest clones. The source material was peripheral blood, sampled 28 days after the second dose of the MenACWY control vaccine. The receptors were sampled from an adult who received the MenACWY meningococcal vaccine as a control.

The chain links TRBV5-1 to TRBJ2-3, with 7 nucleotides matching TRBD2. This CDR3 has 15 amino acids. Germline lookup yields CDR1 SGHRS and CDR2 YFSETQ. Trimming cost V 2 bases and J 0 bases; bases outside gene matches: 3. The CDR3 DNA sequence: TGCGCCAGCAGCTTCCGGGGGGAAAGCACAGATACGCAGTATTTT. Translation: CASSFRGESTDTQYF. Full variable domain (rest looked up from reference TRBV5-1 and TRBJ2-3): KAGVTQTPRYLIKTRGQQVTLSCSPISGHRSVSWYQQTPGQGLQFLFEYFSETQRNKGNFPGRFSGRQFSNSRSEMNVSTLELGDSALYLCASSFRGESTDTQYFGPGTRLTVL.

Only one count was recorded for this clone. The CDR3 loop reads CASSAFDSSSTDTQYF. The CDR3 DNA follows: TGTGCCAGCAGCGCATTCGACAGTTCTAGCACAGATACGCAGTATTTT. V and J are TRBV9 and TRBJ2-3, with D possibly TRBD1 on 5 matching bases. This CDR3 comprises 16 residues. The germline V gene encodes CDR1 SGDLS and CDR2 YYNGEE. Deletions cut 3 bases from V and 0 bases from J, with 14 bases between. Based on the CDR3 plus reference TRBV9 and TRBJ2-3, the full variable domain is DSGVTQTPKHLITATGQRVTLRCSPRSGDLSVYWYQQSLDQGLQFLIQYYNGEERAKGNILERFSAQQFPDLHSELNLSSLELGDSALYFCASSAFDSSSTDTQYFGPGTRLTVL.

V usage is TRBV7-2 and J usage is TRBJ1-1; a possible D gene is TRBD1 (5 bases). The CDR3 length is 14 residues. CDR1 is SGHTA, CDR2 FQGNSA, per germline. Trimming took off 1 base at V and 4 bases at J, with 10 bases between the two ends. This chain's CDR3 is CASSLGGRGTEAFF. CDR3 in DNA: TGTGCCAGCAGCTTAGGGGGCCGGGGCACTGAAGCTTTCTTT.

With regard to this clone: One end of the junction does not line up with germline, which may come from a read error. The chain combines TRBV11-2 with TRBJ1-6; no definite D call. CDR1 and CDR2 (germline): SGHAT, FQNNGV. The CDR3 totals 14 residues. The CDR3 DNA sequence: TGTGCCAGCAGGTTAGGGTCTCGTAATTCACCCCTCCACTTT. Translating gives CASRLGSRNSPLHF.

V and J are TRBV19 and TRBJ2-2; TRBD1 is a possible D gene (6 bases). Trimming took 4 bases from V and 5 from J, leaving 8 bases between them. The CDR3 is made up of 13 amino acids. The germline CDR1 and CDR2 sequences are LNHDA and SQIVND (reference sequence). CDR3 DNA: TGTGCCAGTAGTACCACAGGGACCGGGGAGCTGTTTTTT. This translates into CASSTTGTGELFF.

The chain carries TRBV11-2 and TRBJ1-5; 7 bases are a match to TRBD1. This CDR3 spans 12 amino acids. The germline CDR1 and CDR2 sequences are SGHAT and FQNNGV. V was clipped by 5 bases and J by 12 bases; unmatched bases: 7. The CDR3 DNA sequence: TGTGCCAGCAGCCGATGGCAGGGGGTCCAGCATTTT. The encoded protein is CASSRWQGVQHF. The whole variable domain, remainder taken from reference TRBV11-2 and TRBJ1-5, is EAGVAQSPRYKIIEKRQSVAFWCNPISGHATLYWYQQILGQGPKLLIQFQNNGVVDDSQLPKDRFSAERLKGVDSTLKIQPAKLEDSAVYLCASSRWQGVQHFGDGTRLSIL.

This chain connects TRBV11-2 to TRBJ1-5; D gene ambiguous. Looked up from germline, CDR1 is SGHAT and CDR2 is FQNNGV. The CDR3 runs to 15 residues. The ends were cut back, 4 bases at V and 6 bases at J, with 16 bases in the middle. This chain's CDR3 is CASSSGEGVSQPQHF. CDR3 in DNA: TGTGCCAGCAGCTCCGGGGAGGGCGTTAGTCAGCCCCAGCATTTT.

The chain carries TRBV29-1 and TRBJ1-2; D ambiguous. CDR1 and CDR2 (germline): SQVTM, ANQGSEA. The length of the CDR3 is 13 residues. V lost 0 bases and J 5 bases, leaving 10 bases between the germline ends. CDR3 coding DNA: TGCAGCGTTGAAGAAGTGCGGGGTTATGGCTACACCTTC. Translated: CSVEEVRGYGYTF.

Concerning this clone itself: Germline and junction disagree at one end, which may indicate a read error. V and J are TRBV29-1 and TRBJ1-2; 7 bases align to TRBD1. Looked up from germline, CDR1 is SQVTM and CDR2 is ANQGSEA. The CDR3 covers 12 residues. The CDR3 is CSAEQGRWGYTF. In DNA, the CDR3 is TGCAGCGCTGAACAGGGGCGGTGGGGCTACACCTTC.

The chain is built from TRBV13 and TRBJ1-1; TRBD1 is a possible D gene (5 bases). The V end lost 5 bases, the J end lost 6 bases, and 13 bases lay between the germline ends. The CDR3 totals 13 residues. Germline lookup yields CDR1 PRHDT and CDR2 FYEKMQ (reference sequence). The CDR3 DNA is TGTGCCAGCAGCCCCGGCCGGGGCCCTGAAGCTTTCTTT. Translation gives CASSPGRGPEAFF.

The sample holds a few counts of this clone. V and J are TRBV5-5 and TRBJ2-7; D possibly corresponds to TRBD1 (5 bases). Trimming shortened V by 0 bases and J by 7 bases, and 14 bases separated the two germline ends. The germline gives CDR1 SGHKS, CDR2 YYEKEE (reference sequence). This CDR3 comprises 14 residues. The CDR3 loop is CASSLEDTPLEQYV. CDR3 coding DNA: TGTGCCAGCAGCTTGGAGGACACTCCCTTAGAGCAGTACGTC.

This chain links TRBV6-2 or TRBV6-3 with TRBJ2-1, with TRBD2 matching over 9 bases. Germline CDR1 and CDR2: MNHEY and SVGEGT. This CDR3 contains 16 residues. With V trimmed by 6 bases and J by 7 bases, 13 bases remained unmatched. CDR3: CASSRPSGLAINEQFF. The CDR3 coding sequence is TGTGCCAGCAGCCGCCCTTCCGGACTAGCGATAAATGAGCAGTTCTTC.

The chain has TRBV6-5 and TRBJ2-7; D ambiguous. V was pared by 7 bases and J by 4 bases, with 17 bases between. Germline CDR1 reads MNHEY; CDR2 reads SVGAGI. The CDR3 contains 14 residues. CDR3 region: CASKYGSRLYEQYV. The CDR3 bases are TGTGCCAGCAAATATGGATCGCGGCTATACGAGCAGTACGTC.

V is TRBV5-4 and J is TRBJ2-1, with D perhaps TRBD1 or TRBD2 (5 bases each). CDR1 is SGHNT, CDR2 YYREEE, per germline (reference sequence). V gave up 4 bases and J gave up 4 bases, with 12 bases separating them. CDR3 length: 14 residues. CDR3 sequence (DNA): TGTGCCAGCAGCGACGGGGCGGCGTACAATGAGCAGTTCTTC. Translation gives CASSDGAAYNEQFF.

The gene calls are TRBV6-6 and TRBJ2-5, with D possibly matching TRBD1 (6 bases). The CDR3 consists of 14 residues. The germline V and J ends were trimmed by 2 bases and 6 bases, with 13 bases remaining between them. CDR1 and CDR2 from the germline V gene are MNHNY and SVGAGI (reference sequence). DNA for the CDR3: TGTGCCAGCAGTTACCCAACAGGGAGTAAGACCCAGTACTTC. Residues: CASSYPTGSKTQYF.

This chain connects TRBV5-1 to TRBJ2-1, with a weak D call TRBD1 (5 bases). Trimming shortened V by 0 bases and J by 5 bases, and 12 bases separated the two germline ends. Germline CDR1 is SGHRS and CDR2 is YFSETQ. There are 15 residues in the CDR3. The CDR3 DNA reads TGCGCCAGCAGCTTGGGTTCCGCCAGGGACAATGAGCAGTTCTTC. Encoded protein: CASSLGSARDNEQFF.

This clone has only one observation. The V and J genes are TRBV27 and TRBJ2-1; 9 bases agree with TRBD2. Losses at the gene ends were 1 base for V and 2 bases for J; bases not matched to a gene: 12. The CDR3 extends over 19 amino acids. The germline V gene has CDR1 MNHEY and CDR2 SMNVEV (reference sequence). The CDR3 nucleotides read TGTGCCAGCAGTTTATGGGTCGCTGGTCCTAGCGGGGCCTACAATGAGCAGTTCTTC. This encodes CASSLWVAGPSGAYNEQFF.

This rearrangement joins TRBV7-2 to TRBJ1-1, with 9 positions matching TRBD1. The junction had 10 bases not matched to a gene; V was cut back by 4 bases and J by 1 base. The CDR3 has 17 amino acids. In germline, CDR1 is SGHTA, CDR2 FQGNSA. Here the CDR3 reads CASSSTGGNIKNTEAFF. Here the CDR3 DNA reads TGTGCCAGCAGCTCAACAGGGGGCAATATTAAGAACACTGAAGCTTTCTTT.

The chain uses TRBV18 and TRBJ2-7, with 7 bases fitting TRBD2. CDR3 length: 15 amino acids. Per the germline V gene, CDR1 is KGHSH and CDR2 is LQKENI. The V segment lost 0 bases and the J segment 0 bases; nucleotides outside the gene matches: 2. The DNA for the CDR3 is TGTGCCAGCTCACCACCACTAGCGTTCTCCTACGAGCAGTACTTC. Its translation is CASSPPLAFSYEQYF.

The rearrangement uses TRBV24-1 and TRBJ1-2; D is undetermined. This CDR3 region has 14 residues. CDR1 KGHDR and CDR2 SFDVKD come from the germline V gene. The ends were cut back, 5 bases at V and 3 bases at J, with 12 bases in the middle. The CDR3 coding sequence is TGTGCCACCAGTGCGATCGGAGTTGACTATGGCTACACCTTC. Its translation: CATSAIGVDYGYTF.

This clone appeared a single time. The chain couples TRBV24-1 to TRBJ2-5; 7 bases fit TRBD2. From germline, CDR1 is KGHDR and CDR2 SFDVKD. The CDR3 runs to 14 residues. Trimming at V came to 7 bases and at J to 4 bases, leaving 8 bases not matched to a gene. CDR3: CATSRTGGGETQYF. CDR3 DNA sequence: TGTGCCACCAGCCGAACAGGCGGGGGAGAGACCCAGTACTTC.

This clone has only one observation. The rearrangement links TRBV7-8 to TRBJ1-2; D is unclear. Germline loops: CDR1 SGHVS, CDR2 FQNEAQ. This CDR3 contains 13 residues. Between the trimmed V and J ends, which lost 1 base and 6 bases, there was a span of 9 bases. The CDR3 nucleotides read TGTGCCAGCAGCTTAGGGTCAACGGATGGCTACACCTTC. Translation gives CASSLGSTDGYTF.

This chain joins TRBV11-2 and TRBJ1-4, with D unresolved. The CDR3 is 13 amino acids. V lost 5 bases, J lost 6 bases, and 10 bases lay in between. Germline CDR1 is SGHAT and CDR2 is FQNNGV. The CDR3 bases are TGTGCCAGCAGCCCCCGACTCTATGAAAAACTGTTTTTT. Amino acids: CASSPRLYEKLFF.

This clone was recorded once. V gene TRBV11-3 combines with J gene TRBJ1-5; D ambiguous. The germline V gene encodes CDR1 SGHNT and CDR2 YENEEA. This CDR3 is 14 amino acids long. Trimming took 1 base from V and 5 from J, leaving 9 bases between them. CDR3 residues: CASSLAGFHQPQHF. The CDR3, as DNA: TGTGCCAGCAGCTTAGCCGGATTCCATCAGCCCCAGCATTTT.

The V and J genes are TRBV19 and TRBJ1-2; TRBD1 might be the D (6 bases). V was cut by 5 bases and J by 2 bases, with 15 bases left in between. CDR1 LNHDA and CDR2 SQIVND come from the germline V gene (reference sequence). This CDR3 has 15 residues. This CDR3 is CASSPRQVGNYGYTF. Written as DNA, the CDR3 is TGTGCCAGTAGTCCCCGACAGGTTGGGAACTATGGCTACACCTTC.